The 20 T cell receptor beta chains below all came from one sample that was sequenced in a study of blood T cell repertoires in COVID-19 (dated by TCRdb to the early 2020s). The library relied on the immunoSEQ multiplex PCR assay. TCRdb obtained this table from immuneACCESS and retained in-frame rearrangements with V and J assigned. These tables miss some clones; where compared with another copy, unresolved V genes account for less than half of the shortfall, and the remainder is unexplained. The sample table shows 300,000 to 350,000 clones, and about 93% are seen once. Of the sample, about 7% falls within the top ten clones. The sample consisted of peripheral blood. The receptors were sampled from a woman in her 30s with COVID-19, enrolled during active disease.

This clone showed up just a few times. The chain uses TRBV2 and TRBJ2-7; no clear D. Between the trimmed V and J ends, which lost 2 bases and 10 bases, there was a span of 9 bases. The CDR3 covers 11 residues. Germline-derived CDR1 and CDR2 are SNHLY and FYNNEI. The chain's CDR3 is CASSESTAQYF. For the CDR3, the DNA is TGTGCCAGCAGTGAAAGTACAGCACAGTACTTC.

The chain combines TRBV28 with TRBJ2-1; 11 bases are a match to TRBD2. CDR3 size: 18 residues. Trimming cost V 2 bases and J 8 bases; bases outside gene matches: 14. The germline V gene encodes CDR1 MDHEN and CDR2 SYDVKM. CDR3 coding DNA: TGTGCCAGCAGTTTACTACTAGCGGGAGTCCGGGATATCGATGAGCAGTTCTTC. It encodes CASSLLLAGVRDIDEQFF.

The chain recombines TRBV30 with TRBJ1-5, with a weak D call TRBD1 (6 bases). This CDR3 comprises 14 residues. Trimming cost V 2 bases and J 7 bases, with 15 bases left between them. Per the germline V gene, CDR1 is GTSNPN and CDR2 is SVGIG (reference sequence). The CDR3 bases are TGTGCCTGGAGTACCGCACAGGGCTACCAGCCCCAGCATTTT. Translation gives CAWSTAQGYQPQHF. The full variable domain, its missing parts supplied by reference TRBV30 and TRBJ1-5, is SQTIHQWPATLVQPVGSPLSLECTVEGTSNPNLYWYRQAAGRGLQLLFYSVGIGQISSEVPQNLSASRPQDRQFILSSKKLLLSDSGFYLCAWSTAQGYQPQHFGDGTRLSIL.

V is TRBV7-2 and J is TRBJ2-7; a possible D gene is TRBD2 (6 bases). The V end lost 5 bases, the J end lost 3 bases, and 14 bases lay between the germline ends. This CDR3 is built from 14 residues. Per the germline V gene, CDR1 is SGHTA and CDR2 is FQGNSA. The CDR3 here is CASSETRPSYEQYF. CDR3 DNA sequence: TGTGCCAGCAGCGAGACTAGGCCCAGCTACGAGCAGTACTTC.

This chain links TRBV27 with TRBJ2-1; 7 bases map to TRBD1. The CDR3 sequence is 13 residues long. Germline V gene data show CDR1 as MNHEY and CDR2 as SMNVEV (reference sequence). V trimming: 7 bases; J trimming: 6 bases; junction bases outside the gene matches: 6. CDR3 residues: CASTPWTGNEQFF. DNA for the CDR3: TGTGCCAGCACCCCCTGGACAGGCAATGAGCAGTTCTTC.

The chain has TRBV4-1 and TRBJ2-3; 7 bases are shared with TRBD2. Trimming removed 1 base from V and 2 bases from J; junction bases left unmatched: 9. The CDR3 is made up of 17 amino acids. CDR1 MGHRA and CDR2 YSYEKL come from the germline V gene. This chain's CDR3 is CASSQGRASGSTDTQYF. The CDR3 DNA reads TGCGCCAGCAGCCAAGGTCGGGCTAGCGGTTCCACAGATACGCAGTATTTT.

This chain connects TRBV3-1 (or the pseudogene TRBV3-2) to TRBJ2-3; 8 nucleotides line up with TRBD2. Germline CDR1 LGHDT, CDR2 YNNKEL (reference sequence). CDR3 length: 15 amino acids. V lost 3 bases and J lost 8; bases outside the gene matches: 10. CDR3 nucleotides: TGTGCCAGCAGCCATGGCAGCGGGGGATTTAGTACGCAGTATTTT. Its translation: CASSHGSGGFSTQYF.

J is TRBJ1-6 and V is TRBV4-1; no reliable D call. The CDR3 spans 14 residues. Germline assignment: CDR1 MGHRA and CDR2 YSYEKL. With 0 bases removed from V and 7 bases from J, the gap between germline ends came to 7 bases. CDR3 residues: CASSQDGVNSPLHF. The CDR3 DNA reads as TGCGCCAGCAGCCAAGACGGGGTAAATTCACCCCTCCACTTT.

The chain joins TRBV7-2 to TRBJ2-7, with 8 bases lining up with TRBD2. This CDR3 is built from 17 residues. J gave up 5 bases and V 5 bases, and 17 bases lay outside the gene matches. CDR1 and CDR2 from the germline V gene are SGHTA and FQGNSA. This CDR3 is CASSLHPLGAGANEQYF. The CDR3 DNA sequence: TGTGCCAGCAGCCTTCACCCCCTAGGAGCGGGAGCGAACGAGCAGTACTTC.

This clone is a singleton in its sample. The genes are TRBV5-1 and TRBJ1-5; 10 bases are a match to TRBD1. The CDR3 length is 16 residues. The germline V gene has CDR1 SGHRS and CDR2 YFSETQ. The V gene end was trimmed by 4 bases and the J gene end by 10 bases; junction bases not matched to a gene: 14. This CDR3 reads CASSQLPTGGLKPQHF. The CDR3 DNA reads as TGCGCCAGCAGCCAACTACCGACAGGGGGCTTGAAACCCCAGCATTTT. Together with reference TRBV5-1 and TRBJ1-5, the CDR3 gives the full variable domain: KAGVTQTPRYLIKTRGQQVTLSCSPISGHRSVSWYQQTPGQGLQFLFEYFSETQRNKGNFPGRFSGRQFSNSRSEMNVSTLELGDSALYLCASSQLPTGGLKPQHFGDGTRLSIL.

This clone was seen a single time. J is TRBJ2-1 and V is TRBV6-5, with 7 bases lining up with TRBD2. Germline CDR1 MNHEY, CDR2 SVGAGI. The ends lost 5 bases at V and 9 bases at J; junction bases unmatched: 13. There are 15 residues in the CDR3. The CDR3 loop is CASSHRLLAESEQFF. Here the CDR3 DNA reads TGTGCCAGCAGTCACCGGTTGCTAGCGGAAAGTGAGCAGTTCTTC.

This chain links TRBV29-1 with TRBJ1-1; maybe TRBD1 (6 bases). The CDR3 length is 13 residues. Germline V lookup: CDR1 SQVTM, CDR2 ANQGSEA. The V end lost 2 bases, the J end lost 10 bases, and 17 bases lay between the germline ends. In DNA form, the CDR3 reads TGCAGCGTTGAAACAGGGTTCGCGGGCGTAGCTTTCTTT. Protein sequence: CSVETGFAGVAFF.

The rearrangement joins TRBV27 to TRBJ1-5; no clear D. This CDR3 contains 17 residues. Germline V lookup: CDR1 MNHEY, CDR2 SMNVEV (reference sequence). The V and J ends lost 4 bases and 4 bases respectively, with 20 bases between them. Here the CDR3 reads CASSSGFGGRTNQPQHF. For the CDR3, the DNA is TGTGCCAGCAGTTCCGGCTTTGGAGGACGGACTAATCAGCCCCAGCATTTT.

V gene TRBV5-4 combines with J gene TRBJ1-4, with D perhaps matching TRBD1 (5 bases). This CDR3 comprises 14 residues. Germline assignment: CDR1 SGHNT and CDR2 YYREEE (reference sequence). V was trimmed by 3 bases and J by 6 bases, leaving 12 bases between them. CDR3 region: CASSSAGLHEKLFF. CDR3 bases: TGTGCCAGCAGCTCGGCGGGGCTCCATGAAAAACTGTTTTTT.

V usage is TRBV9 and J usage is TRBJ1-6, with D perhaps TRBD1 (6 bases). The CDR3 sequence is 17 residues long. Germline V lookup: CDR1 SGDLS, CDR2 YYNGEE. V was clipped by 0 bases and J by 10 bases, with 20 bases between them. CDR3 residues: CASSVAGGGRSDSPLHF. CDR3 nucleotides: TGTGCCAGCAGCGTAGCTGGGGGGGGCAGATCGGACTCACCCCTCCACTTT.

The chain uses TRBV6-6 and TRBJ1-6; D is perhaps TRBD1 (5 bases). Trimming took off 2 bases at V and 3 bases at J, with 11 bases between the two ends. The CDR3 consists of 16 residues. Per the germline V gene, CDR1 is MNHNY and CDR2 is SVGAGI (reference sequence). CDR3 protein: CASSYPGGRYNSPLHF. CDR3 DNA: TGTGCCAGCAGTTACCCCGGGGGACGCTATAATTCACCCCTCCACTTT.

The CDR3 sequence: CASSLGTTPQETQYF. The CDR3 bases are TGTGCCAGCAGCCTCGGGACTACCCCTCAAGAGACCCAGTACTTC. V and J are TRBV3-1 (or the pseudogene TRBV3-2) and TRBJ2-5; 7 nucleotides match TRBD2. This CDR3 is built from 15 residues. The V gene end was trimmed by 4 bases and the J gene end by 2 bases; junction bases not matched to a gene: 7. CDR1 and CDR2 (germline): LGHDT, YNNKEL (reference sequence).

This chain joins TRBV9 and TRBJ2-1; TRBD2 matches 10 bases. The CDR3 runs to 20 residues. Trimming took 4 bases from V and 0 from J; bases not matched to a gene: 16. The germline gives CDR1 SGDLS, CDR2 YYNGEE. DNA of the CDR3: TGTGCCAGCAGCCCGGATTACGGGACTAGCGCTTTCAGCTCCTACAATGAGCAGTTCTTC. Its translation: CASSPDYGTSAFSSYNEQFF.

The rearrangement joins TRBV12-3 or TRBV12-4 to TRBJ1-2, with D unclear. The CDR3 has 13 residues. V was cut by 0 bases and J by 5 bases, with 7 bases left in between. The CDR3 loop reads CASSLAPRYGYTF. The CDR3 nucleotides read TGTGCCAGCAGTTTAGCGCCCAGGTATGGCTACACCTTC.

V gene TRBV6-5 combines with J gene TRBJ1-6; 8 positions agree with TRBD1. The V and J ends lost 9 bases and 9 bases, in that order; junction bases with no gene match: 10. CDR3 length equals 14 residues. The germline V gene encodes CDR1 MNHEY and CDR2 SVGAGI. The CDR3, as DNA: TGTGCCAGTGGGTGGGGACAGGAGTCTTCACCCCTCCACTTT. Translation gives CASGWGQESSPLHF.